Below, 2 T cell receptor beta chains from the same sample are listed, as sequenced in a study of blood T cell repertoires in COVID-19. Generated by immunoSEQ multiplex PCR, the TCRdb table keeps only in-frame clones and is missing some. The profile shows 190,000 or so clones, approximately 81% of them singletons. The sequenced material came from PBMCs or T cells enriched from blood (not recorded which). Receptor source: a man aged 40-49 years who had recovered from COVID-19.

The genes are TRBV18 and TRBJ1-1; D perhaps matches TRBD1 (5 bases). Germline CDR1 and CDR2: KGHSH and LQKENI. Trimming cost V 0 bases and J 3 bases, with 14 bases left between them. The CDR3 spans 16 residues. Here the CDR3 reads CASSPPSRGSDTEAFF. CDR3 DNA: TGTGCCAGCTCACCACCCTCGCGGGGGTCGGACACTGAAGCTTTCTTT.

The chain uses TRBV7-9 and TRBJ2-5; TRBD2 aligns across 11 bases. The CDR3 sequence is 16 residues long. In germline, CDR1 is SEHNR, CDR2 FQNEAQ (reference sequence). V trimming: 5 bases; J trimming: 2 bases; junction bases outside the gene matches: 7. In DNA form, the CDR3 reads TGTGCCAGCAGCCGAATCGGGACTAGCGGACAAGAGACCCAGTACTTC. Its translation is CASSRIGTSGQETQYF.